This T cell receptor (beta chain) stems from a study of T cell changes during pregnancy in multiple sclerosis (dated by TCRdb to between 2019 and 2020). With respect to the entire study: The study looked at changes in the T cell repertoire across pregnancy in women with multiple sclerosis.

For this clone: Which antigen it targets is not known. No clone much larger than this one lies a single base away; base qualities are absent.

Via the germline V gene, CDR1 is SGHTA and CDR2 FQGNSA. The CDR3, from cysteine to phenylalanine, totals 14 residues. The sequence is cut down to CDR3 DNA, 42 bases in frame from base 1. The junction shows trimming of 5 bases on V and 3 bases on J, and the gene matches do not reach 6 bases of it. Receptors were amplified or captured by the immunoSEQ multiplex PCR assay. The source is immuneACCESS, and TCRdb retained only in-frame sequences with V and J called. Part of the clones is not carried over; for the studies checked, unresolved V genes explain less than half of this, and the remainder is unexplained. The sample table shows around 100,000 clones, and roughly 92% are seen once. The top ten clones comprise about 0.9% of the sample.

The rearrangement combines TRBV7-2 with TRBJ2-7, with 8 bases aligning to TRBD1. The sequences come from peripheral blood, collected after pregnancy. The source is a female donor with multiple sclerosis, enrolled in a pregnancy study. The sequenced DNA is TGTGCCAGCAGCCCGGGACAGGCCCTCTACGAGCAGTACTTC. This translates into CASSPGQALYEQYF.